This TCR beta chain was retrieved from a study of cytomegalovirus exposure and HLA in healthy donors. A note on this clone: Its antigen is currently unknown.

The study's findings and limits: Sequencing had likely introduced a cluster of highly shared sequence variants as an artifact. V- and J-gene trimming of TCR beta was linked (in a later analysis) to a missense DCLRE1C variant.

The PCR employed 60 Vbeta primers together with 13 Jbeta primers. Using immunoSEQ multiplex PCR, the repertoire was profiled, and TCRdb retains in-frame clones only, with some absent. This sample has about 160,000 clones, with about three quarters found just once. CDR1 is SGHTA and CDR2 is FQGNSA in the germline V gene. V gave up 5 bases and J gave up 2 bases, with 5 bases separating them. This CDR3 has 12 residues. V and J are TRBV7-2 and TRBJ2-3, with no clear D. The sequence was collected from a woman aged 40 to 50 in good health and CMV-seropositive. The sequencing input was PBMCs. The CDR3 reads CASSQITDTQYF. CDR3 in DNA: TGTGCCAGCAGCCAAATCACAGATACGCAGTATTTT.